A selection of T cell receptor beta chains follows, all from one sample in a study of cytomegalovirus exposure and HLA in healthy donors. Only in-frame clones appear in the TCRdb table, and some are missing; sequencing was by immunoSEQ multiplex PCR. The table lists roughly 200,000 clones, 60% to 80% of them singletons. Input material: PBMCs. Receptors originate from a woman aged 25 to 39 in good health and CMV-seropositive. CDR3s include the opening cysteine and the closing phenylalanine or tryptophan. A D gene is named only where the DNA matches it firmly. Only some rows state a clone size, as once, few, many or a class for expanded clones.

>TRBV25-1|TRBD1|TRBJ2-4|.
TGTGCCAGCAGTGTAACAGGGGGCAAAAACATTCAGTACTTC
CASSVTGGKNIQYF
>TRBV23-1|.|TRBJ2-3|.
TGCGCCAGCCTGAGCAGAAATAGTCAAGCGGGACAGGGCACAGATACGCAGTATTTT
CASLSRNSQAGQGTDTQYF
>TRBV27|.|TRBJ2-5|.
TGTGCCAGCAGTTTGCGCGGGAAAGAGACCCAGTACTTC
CASSLRGKETQYF
>TRBV6-5|.|TRBJ2-4|few
TGTGCCAGCCGGGGGGCAGGGCAAAACATTCAGTACTTC
CASRGAGQNIQYF
>TRBV7-9|.|TRBJ1-5|.
TGTGCCAGCAGCTTAGTTGGGAGTTGGCAGCCCCAGCATTTT
CASSLVGSWQPQHF
>TRBV28|TRBD1|TRBJ1-5|.
TGTGCCAGCAGTTTCGGACAGGGAACAGGTTATCAGCCCCAGCATTTT
CASSFGQGTGYQPQHF
>TRBV10-3|TRBD1|TRBJ1-1|.
TGTGCCATCAGCTATGACAGGGGAGGGACTGAAGCTTTCTTT
CAISYDRGGTEAFF
>TRBV19|TRBD1|TRBJ2-7|once
TGTGCCAGTAGCCGGGACAGGGGCTACGAGCAGTACTTC
CASSRDRGYEQYF
>TRBV2|TRBD1|TRBJ1-1|.
TGTGCCAGCAGAGCCGGGACAGCGAACACTGAAGCTTTCTTT
CASRAGTANTEAFF
>TRBV7-3|.|TRBJ1-1|once
TGTGCCAGCAGCTCCCAGGGAAACACTGAAGCTTTCTTT
CASSSQGNTEAFF
>TRBV7-3|TRBD1|TRBJ1-2|.
TGTGCCAGCAGCTCGATTCCGGGACAGGGAGACGGCTACGCCTTC
CASSSIPGQGDGYAF
>TRBV4-3|.|TRBJ1-1|few
TGCGCCAGCAGCCAAGTGGAGGGTGGAACAGAAGCTTTCTTT
CASSQVEGGTEAFF
>TRBV28|TRBD1|TRBJ1-1|.
TGTGCCAGCAGTTTTCAGGGACAGGCGGCTTTCTTT
CASSFQGQAAFF
>TRBV28|.|TRBJ1-1|.
TGTGCCAGCAGTTTAGGCGGGGGCGCTCCGTTGGGGCGGGCTTTCTTT
CASSLGGGAPLGRAFF
>TRBV18|.|TRBJ1-2|few
TGTGCCAGCTCCGCCGGGGTTAACTATGGCTACACCTTC
CASSAGVNYGYTF
>TRBV4-3|TRBD1|TRBJ2-3|.
TGCGCCAGCAGCCAAGATTGGGGACAGGGGGCGAGCACAGATACGCAGTATTTT
CASSQDWGQGASTDTQYF
>TRBV4-2|.|TRBJ2-1|.
TGTGCCAGCAGCCAAGATAGTGTGGTAGCTGGTGAGCAGTTCTTC
CASSQDSVVAGEQFF
>TRBV7-2|TRBD2|TRBJ2-1|.
TGTGCCAGCAGCTCCTGGACTAGTATAACCAATGAGCAGTTCTTC
CASSSWTSITNEQFF
>TRBV5-4|.|TRBJ1-3|.
TGTGCCAGCAGTTTCGGACATAACTCTGGAAGCACCATATATTTT
CASSFGHNSGSTIYF
>TRBV30|.|TRBJ1-1|few
TGTGCCTGGAGCGCCGACAACCCGAACACTGAAGCTTTCTTT
CAWSADNPNTEAFF
>TRBV5-1|.|TRBJ2-1|.
TGCGCCAGCACCTCTTGGGCGGGCGCCGGTGAGCAGTTCTTC
CASTSWAGAGEQFF
>TRBV7-9|TRBD1|TRBJ2-7|.
TGTGCCAGCAGCTTTACCGGGACAGGGGTCTCCTACGAGCAGTACTTC
CASSFTGTGVSYEQYF
>TRBV5-1|.|TRBJ1-1|.
TGCGCCAGCAGCTTGAACCAGGACACTGAAGCTTTCTTT
CASSLNQDTEAFF
>TRBV5-8|.|TRBJ1-4|few
TGTGCCAGCAGCTTGGTGAGGGGGACCGAGAATGAAAAACTGTTTTTT
CASSLVRGTENEKLFF
>TRBV4-1|.|TRBJ2-3|.
TGCGCCAGCAGCCGCGGGCCCGATACGCAGTATTTT
CASSRGPDTQYF
>TRBV27|TRBD1|TRBJ2-7|.
TGTGCCAGCAGTTCATCCCGGGACAGGGTGAACGAGCAGTACTTC
CASSSSRDRVNEQYF
>TRBV27|.|TRBJ2-3|.
TGTGCCAGCAGTTTATGGGGAGGCACAGATACGCAGTATTTT
CASSLWGGTDTQYF
>TRBV6-8|.|TRBJ1-1|.
TGTGCCAGCAGTTACAGGGGAGGGAACACTGAAGCTTTCTTT
CASSYRGGNTEAFF
>TRBV9|.|TRBJ1-5|.
TGTGCCAGCAGCGTAGGACAGTTCAATCAGCCCCAGCATTTT
CASSVGQFNQPQHF